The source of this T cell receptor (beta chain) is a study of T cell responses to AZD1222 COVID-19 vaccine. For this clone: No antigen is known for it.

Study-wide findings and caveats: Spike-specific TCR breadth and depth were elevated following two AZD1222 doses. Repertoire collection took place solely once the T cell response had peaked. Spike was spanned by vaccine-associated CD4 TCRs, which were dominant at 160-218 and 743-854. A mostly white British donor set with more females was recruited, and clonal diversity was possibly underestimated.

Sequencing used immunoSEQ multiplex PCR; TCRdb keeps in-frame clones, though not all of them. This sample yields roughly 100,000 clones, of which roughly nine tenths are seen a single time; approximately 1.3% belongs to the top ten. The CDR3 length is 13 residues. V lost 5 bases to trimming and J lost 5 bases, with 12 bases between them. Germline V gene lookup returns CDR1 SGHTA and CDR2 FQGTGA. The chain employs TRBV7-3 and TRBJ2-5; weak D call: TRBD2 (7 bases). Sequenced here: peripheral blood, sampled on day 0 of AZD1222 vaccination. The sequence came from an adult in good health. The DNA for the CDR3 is TGTGCCAGCAGCCGGGGGGCCAGGGAGACCCAGTACTTC. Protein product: CASSRGARETQYF.